This T cell receptor (beta chain) is from a study of response to subunit inactivated influenza vaccine. As concerns this clonotype: What it binds is not known.

Whole-study findings and limits: Seasonal influenza vaccination, on each occasion, was suggested by the authors to recruit few new T cells.

MiXCR was run by TCRdb on the RT-PCR reads, yielding one entry per CDR3 protein. The sample lists more than 600,000 distinct CDR3 sequences, approximately 17% occurring once. V lost 6 bases to trimming and J lost 7 bases; unmatched junction nucleotides: 9. The CDR3 has 15 amino acids. CDR1 MNHNS and CDR2 SASEGT come from the germline V gene. The sample here was PBMCs from blood, taken more than 4 days after vaccination. The receptor was isolated from a man in his forties or fifties who received an inactivated influenza vaccine. This chain uses TRBV6-1 with TRBJ1-6; 7 bases fit TRBD1. Here the CDR3 DNA reads TGTGCCAGCAGGGCCGGGACAGCGAAAAATTCACCCCTCCACTTT. Translation gives CASRAGTAKNSPLHF.